This TCR beta chain is drawn from a study of patients and donors after allogeneic stem cell transplantation. The J segment lost 8 bases and the V segment lost 4 bases, leaving 0 bases of the junction unmatched. This CDR3 region has 12 residues. Germline V gene data show CDR1 as LGHDT and CDR2 as YNNKEL (reference sequence). This clonotype occurred many times. Each CDR3 protein is one row after TCRdb ran MiXCR on the RT-PCR reads. The repertoire has around 82,000 distinct CDR3 sequences, 5% of them found once; the top ten carry 2% to 3%. Sequenced: blood, either unsorted or a sorted T cell fraction (not recorded which). The TCR comes from a human donor who was either an allogeneic HSCT recipient or a stem cell or donor lymphocyte infusion donor (not recorded which). It is not recorded whose cells these are; they may come from a transplant donor. The chain links TRBV3-1 to TRBJ2-2; 8 bases agree with TRBD1. The CDR3 loop reads CASSRTGGELFF. CDR3 nucleotides: TGTGCCAGCAGCCGGACAGGGGGGGAGCTGTTTTTT.